This T cell receptor beta chain originates from a study of beta chain features in type 1 diabetes. Study observations and caveats: Although PCR might favor shorter templates, it would do so equally in patients and controls.

Sequenced material consisted of expressed TCRB transcripts (all of the isolated RNA was reverse transcribed). Clones were sequenced by immunoSEQ multiplex PCR, and TCRdb holds only the in-frame ones, with some missing. Counted here are 350,000 to 450,000 clones, more than 12% occurring once; the ten biggest clones make up 0.019%. About this clone: As yet, its antigen is unknown.

The CDR3 runs 14 residues. V lost 3 bases and J 4 bases, leaving 10 bases between the germline ends. Germline V CDR1 and CDR2: MGHDK, SYGVNS. The receptor was derived from a woman between 18 and 30 years old in good health. This chain connects TRBV25-1 to TRBJ2-1; a possible D gene is TRBD2 (5 bases). Sequenced input: naive CD4+ T cells from blood. CDR3 loop: CASSDPGGYNEQFF. The CDR3 coding sequence is TGTGCCAGCAGTGACCCCGGCGGGTACAATGAGCAGTTCTTC.